The 4 T cell receptor beta chains below all came from one sample that was sequenced in a study of STAT5B mutations in CD4+ large granular lymphocyte leukemia. Measured with immunoSEQ multiplex PCR; TCRdb has only the in-frame clones, and not every one. The sample has tens of thousands of clones, 70% to 85% seen once. Sequencing input: CD4+ T cells from blood buffy coats. Every receptor here comes from a human donor in good health.

The CDR3 is CASSLLQGLGGYTF. The DNA for the CDR3 is TGTGCCAGCAGCTTGCTGCAGGGCTTAGGTGGCTACACCTTC. The V gene is TRBV5-4, the J gene TRBJ1-2, with TRBD1 as a possible D gene (5 bases). V lost 1 base to trimming and J lost 7 bases, with 14 bases between them. CDR3 length: 14 amino acids. Looked up from germline, CDR1 is SGHNT and CDR2 is YYREEE (reference sequence).

The J gene is TRBJ1-2, the V gene TRBV5-5; D call uncertain. Germline loops: CDR1 SGHKS, CDR2 YYEKEE (reference sequence). This CDR3 comprises 12 residues. Trimming shortened V by 4 bases and J by 6 bases, and 10 bases separated the two germline ends. In nucleotides, the CDR3 is TGTGCCAGCAGCCCGAAAACTAATGGCTACACCTTC. Amino acids: CASSPKTNGYTF.

Relative to its sample, this clone is medium-sized. CDR3 protein: CASSTGPETQYF. The CDR3 bases are TGTGCCAGCAGCACAGGGCCAGAGACCCAGTACTTC. The chain links TRBV6-1 to TRBJ2-5; D possibly corresponds to TRBD1 (6 bases). Trimming left V 6 bases short and J 4 bases short, with 9 bases between. CDR1 is MNHNS and CDR2 is SASEGT in the germline V gene. The CDR3 has 12 residues.

The chain links TRBV11-2 to TRBJ2-5, with D possibly being TRBD1 or TRBD2 (5 bases each). In germline, CDR1 is SGHAT, CDR2 FQNNGV. The CDR3 totals 14 residues. V lost 3 bases and J 5 bases, leaving 13 bases between the germline ends. CDR3 nucleotides: TGTGCCAGCAGCTTTCCCGGGACGGCGGAGACCCAGTACTTC. It yields the protein CASSFPGTAETQYF.